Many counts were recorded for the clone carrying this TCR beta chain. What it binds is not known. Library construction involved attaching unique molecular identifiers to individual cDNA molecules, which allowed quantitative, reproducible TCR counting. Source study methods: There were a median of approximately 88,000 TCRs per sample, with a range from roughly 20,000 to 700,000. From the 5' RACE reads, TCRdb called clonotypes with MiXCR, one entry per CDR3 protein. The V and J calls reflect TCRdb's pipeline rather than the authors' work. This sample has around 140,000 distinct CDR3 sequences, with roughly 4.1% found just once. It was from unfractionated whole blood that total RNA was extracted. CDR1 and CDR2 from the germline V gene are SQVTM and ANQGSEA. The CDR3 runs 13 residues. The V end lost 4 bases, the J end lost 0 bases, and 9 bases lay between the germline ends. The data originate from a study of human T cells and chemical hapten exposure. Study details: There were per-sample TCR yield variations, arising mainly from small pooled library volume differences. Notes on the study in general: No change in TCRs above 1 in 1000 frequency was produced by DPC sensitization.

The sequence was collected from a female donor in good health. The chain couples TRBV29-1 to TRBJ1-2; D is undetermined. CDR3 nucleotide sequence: TGCAGCGTTGGGACCCAAACTAACTATGGCTACACCTTC. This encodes CSVGTQTNYGYTF.